This TCR beta chain is from a study of T-cell reconstitution after alpha-beta-depleted transplantation in children. This clonotype has a count of ten or more. The authors prepared the TCRbeta library with unique molecular identifiers. MiXCR, applied by TCRdb to the PCR reads, yields one record per CDR3 protein. There are hundreds of thousands of distinct CDR3 sequences in the sample; roughly a tenth occur only once, and around 6.2% lies in the top ten. Germline values: CDR1 SGHTA, CDR2 FQGNSA. Deletions cut 5 bases from V and 0 bases from J, with 13 bases between. The CDR3 totals 16 residues. This sequence joins TRBV7-2 and TRBJ1-4, with D unresolved. This TCR was sampled from a human donor who donated a stem cell graft to a child with acute lymphoblastic leukemia. The source was PBMCs from the stem cell graft donor, collected from the stem cell graft. The CDR3 nucleotides are TGTGCCAGCAGCCAGGCACGGCGTGCAACTAATGAAAAACTGTTTTTT. This gives the protein CASSQARRATNEKLFF.